A selection of T cell receptor beta chains follows, all from one sample in a study of CD8+ T cells in alopecia areata. Assay used: immunoSEQ multiplex PCR; TCRdb lists only in-frame clones, some missing. The table lists some 150,000 clones, 58% of them singletons. The sample in question was CD4+ T cells sorted from blood, obtained between weeks 55 and 70, from a patient treated with tofacitinib. The source of these receptors is a human donor with alopecia areata. Each CDR3 is given with its conserved first and last residue.

V	J	CDR3
TRBV4-1	TRBJ1-5	CASSQDHYSNQPQHF
TRBV15	TRBJ2-7	CATSRDPKRGGEQYF
TRBV2	TRBJ2-7	CASSGRPYEQYF
TRBV6-5	TRBJ2-5	CASSLNSRQETQYF
TRBV5-1	TRBJ2-7	CASSSRTGAYEQYF
TRBV2	TRBJ1-5	CASSEGDYSNQPQHF
TRBV11-1	TRBJ2-7	CASSLTGAPYEQYF
TRBV18	TRBJ2-1	CASSPPTGPYNEQFF
TRBV19	TRBJ2-3	CASISRSGTDTQYF
TRBV6-5	TRBJ1-1	CASSPRELEEAFF
TRBV10-3	TRBJ2-7	CAISDRGGSYEQYF
TRBV20-1	TRBJ2-7	CSASLHEQYF
TRBV7-8	TRBJ1-2	CASSEDSNYGYTF
TRBV7-9	TRBJ1-1	CASSPGRTGTEAFF
TRBV6-5	TRBJ1-5	CASSRTSDSNQPQHF
TRBV29-1	TRBJ1-1	CSVLGGDTEAFF
TRBV30	TRBJ2-7	CAWSGDRGWTYEQYF
TRBV10-1	TRBJ2-1	CASSELGPGGYNEQFF
TRBV29-1	TRBJ1-1	CSGADRSNNEAFF
TRBV29-1	TRBJ1-1	CSVVTHREAFF
TRBV15	TRBJ2-1	CATSRDLNYLNEQFF
TRBV7-9	TRBJ1-1	CASSIRQVMNTEAFF
TRBV27	TRBJ2-5	CASRGGWETQYF
TRBV13	TRBJ1-2	CASSLARGEGYGYTF
TRBV29-1	TRBJ2-3	CSVGPGSSTDTQYF
TRBV30	TRBJ2-5	CAWSVRVQRGSYQETQYF
TRBV27	TRBJ2-5	CASSPRQGRETQYF
TRBV6-5	TRBJ1-2	CASSYRGIGYTF
TRBV5-6	TRBJ2-5	CASSPGLAGGETQYF
TRBV9	TRBJ2-2	CASSAIWTALNTGELFF
TRBV11-2	TRBJ1-5	CASSSGHNQPQHF
TRBV30	TRBJ2-1	CAWSRVSYNEQFF
TRBV5-4	TRBJ2-3	CASSLAGGADTQYF
TRBV27	TRBJ1-2	CASSTRLNYGYTF
TRBV29-1	TRBJ1-1	CSVLDSRLAPFF
TRBV30	TRBJ2-7	CAWSVGRILGRFGTGGSYEQYF
TRBV6-1	TRBJ1-2	CASRPSSNYGYTF
TRBV11-3	TRBJ2-6	CASSPGTGAGANVLTF
TRBV4-2	TRBJ2-3	CASSQGTVASTDTQYF
TRBV9	TRBJ1-1	CASSPTLRGLAFF
TRBV30	TRBJ1-2	CAWSRQRRQVNYGYTF
TRBV29-1	TRBJ2-7	CSVTGGTNEQYF
TRBV27	TRBJ2-6	CASSAAGANVLTF
TRBV27	TRBJ1-6	CASSFLRGGGSPLHF
TRBV2	TRBJ1-5	CASSRDRGSEPQHF